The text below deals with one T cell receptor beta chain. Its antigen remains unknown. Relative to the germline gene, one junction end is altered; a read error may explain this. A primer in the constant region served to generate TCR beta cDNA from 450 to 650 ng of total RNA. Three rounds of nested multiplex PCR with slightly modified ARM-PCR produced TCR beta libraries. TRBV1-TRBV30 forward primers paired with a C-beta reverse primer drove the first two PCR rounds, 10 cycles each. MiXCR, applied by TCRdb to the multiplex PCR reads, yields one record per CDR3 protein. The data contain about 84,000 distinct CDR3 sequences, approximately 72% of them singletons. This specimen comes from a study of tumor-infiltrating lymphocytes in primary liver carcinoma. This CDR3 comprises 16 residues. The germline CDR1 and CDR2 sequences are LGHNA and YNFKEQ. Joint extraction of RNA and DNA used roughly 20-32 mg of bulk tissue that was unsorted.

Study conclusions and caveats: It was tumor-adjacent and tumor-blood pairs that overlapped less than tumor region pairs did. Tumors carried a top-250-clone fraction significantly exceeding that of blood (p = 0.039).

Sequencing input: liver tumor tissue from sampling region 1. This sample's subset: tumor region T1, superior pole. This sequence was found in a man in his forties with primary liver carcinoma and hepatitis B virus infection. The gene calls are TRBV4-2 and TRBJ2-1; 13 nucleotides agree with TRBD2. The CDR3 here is CANSVTGTSGVNEQFF. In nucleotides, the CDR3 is TGTGCCAACAGCGTAACTGGGACTAGCGGGGTCAATGAGCAGTTCTTC.